This T cell receptor (beta chain) was documented in a study of T-cell reconstitution after alpha-beta-depleted transplantation in children. Researchers prepared the TCRbeta library using unique molecular identifiers, the study reports. MiXCR, applied by TCRdb to the PCR reads, yields one record per CDR3 protein. The sample has roughly 500,000 distinct CDR3 sequences, roughly an eighth seen once. V lost 1 base and J 5 bases, leaving 8 bases between the germline ends. The germline V gene encodes CDR1 LGHNA and CDR2 YSLEER. The CDR3 sequence is 13 residues long. The V and J genes are TRBV4-3 and TRBJ2-5; D not certain. This TCR was recovered from a human donor who donated a stem cell graft to a child with combined immunodeficiency. The input for sequencing was PBMCs from the stem cell graft donor, taken from the stem cell graft. CDR3 sequence reads: CASSQVEAETQYF. The DNA of the CDR3 is TGCGCCAGCAGCCAAGTAGAGGCGGAGACCCAGTACTTC.